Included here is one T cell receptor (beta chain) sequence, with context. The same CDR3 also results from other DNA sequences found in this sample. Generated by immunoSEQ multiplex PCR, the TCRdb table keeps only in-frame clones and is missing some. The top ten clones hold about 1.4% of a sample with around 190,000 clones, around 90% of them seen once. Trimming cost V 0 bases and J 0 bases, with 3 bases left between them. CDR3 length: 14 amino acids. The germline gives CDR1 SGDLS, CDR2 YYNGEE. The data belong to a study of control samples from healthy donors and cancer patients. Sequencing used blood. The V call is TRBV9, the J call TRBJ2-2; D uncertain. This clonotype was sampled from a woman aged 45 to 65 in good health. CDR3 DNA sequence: TGTGCCAGCAGCGTAGCTCCGAACACCGGGGAGCTGTTTTTT. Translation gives CASSVAPNTGELFF.